This T cell receptor beta chain was captured in a study of T cell responses to AZD1222 COVID-19 vaccine. Study findings and constraints: Spike-specific TCR repertoires showed rising breadth and depth after two AZD1222 doses.

This clone appeared many times. Its specificity is not known. From germline, CDR1 is SGDLS and CDR2 YYNGEE. Germline trimming cut 3 bases from V and 2 bases from J; bases unmatched to any gene: 4. The CDR3 runs to 15 residues. Repertoires were generated with immunoSEQ multiplex PCR, while TCRdb's copy carries only in-frame clones and drops some. The data show around 95,000 clones, 80% to 90% seen once. The sequencing used peripheral blood, collected on day 0 of MenACWY control vaccination. The sequence came from an adult in good health. The chain couples TRBV9 to TRBJ2-7, with TRBD2 matching 11 bases. CDR3 in amino acids: CASSEGTSGPYEQYF. As DNA, the CDR3 is TGTGCCAGCAGCGAAGGGACTAGCGGCCCCTACGAGCAGTACTTC.